These 32 T cell receptor beta chains were all obtained from the same sample, sequenced in a study of human T cells and chemical hapten exposure. Time point defined: pre-sensitization, week 0. The treatment is: therapeutic diphenylcyclopropenone sensitization with weekly scalp DPC. TCRdb analysed the RACE reads with MiXCR anew, one entry per CDR3 protein. Altogether under 200,000 distinct CDR3 sequences are present, approximately 29% being singletons, with the ten largest covering approximately 3%. Sequences were derived from whole blood, sampled in connection with sensitization to the hapten diphenylcyclopropenone (DPC). These receptors were taken from a woman aged 30 to 39 with alopecia areata. Some clones in this sample may be carry-over from other donors' samples.

The rearrangement joins TRBV4-2 to TRBJ1-1; maybe TRBD1 (6 bases). In germline, CDR1 is LGHNA, CDR2 YNFKEQ. V lost 11 bases and J 1 base, leaving 17 bases between the germline ends. This CDR3 is built from 14 residues. DNA for the CDR3: TGTGCCGGCCGGGACACCCAAGCGAACACTGAAGCTTTCTTT. It encodes CAGRDTQANTEAFF.

The J gene is TRBJ2-1, the V gene TRBV5-1; D is undetermined. V was trimmed by 0 bases and J by 0 bases, leaving 7 bases between them. This CDR3 is 15 amino acids long. Germline lookup yields CDR1 SGHRS and CDR2 YFSETQ. The CDR3: CASSLDISSYNEQFF. As DNA, the CDR3 is TGCGCCAGCAGCTTGGATATCAGCTCCTACAATGAGCAGTTCTTC.

CDR3 bases: TGTGCCAGCAGCCAAGGTTGGCGGGATATCAATGAGCAGTTCTTC. Protein: CASSQGWRDINEQFF. The chain carries TRBV4-2 and TRBJ2-1; TRBD2 is a possible D gene (6 bases). Trimming stripped 1 base from V and 6 bases from J, with 13 bases between. This CDR3 has 15 residues. The germline CDR1 and CDR2 sequences are LGHNA and YNFKEQ.

This clonotype came up many times. The V call is TRBV29-1, the J call TRBJ2-4; a possible D gene is TRBD2 (6 bases). Trimming cost V 4 bases and J 3 bases, with 10 bases left between them. The CDR3 is 13 residues long. Germline values: CDR1 SQVTM, CDR2 ANQGSEA. CDR3 in DNA: TGCAGCGTTGGCTCTAGCGTCAAAAACATTCAGTACTTC. Protein product: CSVGSSVKNIQYF.

This clonotype was counted between two and nine times. The genes are TRBV29-1 and TRBJ1-1; 7 bases agree with TRBD1. The CDR3 totals 14 residues. Trimming removed 4 bases from V and 3 bases from J; junction bases left unmatched: 8. Germline assignment: CDR1 SQVTM and CDR2 ANQGSEA. CDR3 DNA sequence: TGCAGCGTTGCACAGGGGTACCGGGACACTGAAGCTTTCTTT. It yields the protein CSVAQGYRDTEAFF.

There are a few counts of this clonotype. This chain connects TRBV28 to TRBJ2-5; the D is unclear. The CDR3 length is 16 residues. Germline CDR1 reads MDHEN; CDR2 reads SYDVKM. V lost 5 bases and J 5 bases, leaving 21 bases between the germline ends. The CDR3: CASSLLKGSVPETQYF. DNA of the CDR3: TGTGCCAGCAGTCTCCTGAAGGGCTCGGTCCCGGAGACCCAGTACTTC. The variable domain in full, with the rest retrieved from reference TRBV28 and TRBJ2-5, is DVKVTQSSRYLVKRTGEKVFLECVQDMDHENMFWYRQDPGLGLRLIYFSYDVKMKEKGDIPEGYSVSREKKERFSLILESASTNQTSMYLCASSLLKGSVPETQYFGPGTRLLVL.

This clonotype was recorded a few times. The chain uses TRBV12-3 or TRBV12-4 and TRBJ1-3, with 7 bases fitting TRBD1. J gave up 2 bases and V 4 bases, and 2 bases lay outside the gene matches. CDR3 length: 14 residues. DNA of the CDR3: TGTGCCAGCAGTTCAGGGGGAGCTGGAAACACCATATATTTT. Translating it yields CASSSGGAGNTIYF.

This clonotype has just a few counts. The chain recombines TRBV11-2 with TRBJ1-1; the D gene is possibly TRBD1 (5 bases). The CDR3 length is 17 residues. The germline CDR1 and CDR2 sequences are SGHAT and FQNNGV. Trimming stripped 1 base from V and 4 bases from J, with 19 bases between. CDR3 nucleotide sequence: TGTGCCAGCAGCTTAGTGAGGGGTCGTATCGACGGCACTGAAGCTTTCTTT. As protein: CASSLVRGRIDGTEAFF.

The V and J genes are TRBV7-8 and TRBJ1-1; weak D call: TRBD1 (5 bases). The V gene's germline CDR1 is SGHVS and CDR2 FQNEAQ. This CDR3 has 11 amino acids. Between the trimmed V and J ends, which lost 0 bases and 10 bases, there was a span of 6 bases. CDR3 region: CASSLAGAAFF. The CDR3 region has the DNA TGTGCCAGCAGCTTAGCAGGGGCAGCTTTCTTT.

This rearrangement joins TRBV9 to TRBJ1-1; D call uncertain. In germline, CDR1 is SGDLS, CDR2 YYNGEE. V lost 4 bases to trimming and J lost 0 bases, with 7 bases between them. The CDR3 has 13 amino acids. CDR3 in DNA: TGTGCCAGCAGCCCAGTCCTGAACACTGAAGCTTTCTTT. Protein sequence: CASSPVLNTEAFF.

The rearrangement links TRBV7-9 to TRBJ1-5; possibly TRBD1 for D (5 bases). Trimming removed 6 bases at V and 1 base at J, with 10 bases between. Per the germline V gene, CDR1 is SEHNR and CDR2 is FQNEAQ (reference sequence). The CDR3 sequence is 14 residues long. The CDR3 DNA reads as TGTGCCAGCAGTCAGGGAAAGAGCAATCAGCCCCAGCATTTT. Amino acids: CASSQGKSNQPQHF.

This chain links TRBV28 with TRBJ2-4; a weak D match, TRBD2 (5 bases). In germline, CDR1 is MDHEN, CDR2 SYDVKM. V was cut by 4 bases and J by 0 bases, with 10 bases left in between. The CDR3 extends over 15 amino acids. The CDR3 bases are TGTGCCAGCAGTTCCCCCGCGGGAGCCAAAAACATTCAGTACTTC. It encodes CASSSPAGAKNIQYF.

The chain combines TRBV4-1 with TRBJ2-3, with no clear D. The V gene lost 2 bases and the J gene lost 4 bases, with 16 bases spanning the gap. CDR3 size: 16 residues. CDR1 MGHRA and CDR2 YSYEKL come from the germline V gene. CDR3 coding DNA: TGCGCCAGCAGCCAACGTCCTGGGCAGTCCGCAGATACGCAGTATTTT. It translates to CASSQRPGQSADTQYF.

The genes are TRBV9 and TRBJ2-2, with 9 nucleotides matching TRBD2. Germline V gives CDR1 SGDLS, CDR2 YYNGEE. The CDR3 runs 13 residues. J lost 7 bases, V lost 4 bases, and 2 bases had no gene match. DNA for the CDR3: TGTGCCAGCAGCCTTAGCGGGGGCGGGGAGCTGTTTTTT. Translating it yields CASSLSGGGELFF.

The chain has TRBV5-6 and TRBJ2-1, with D perhaps matching TRBD1 (5 bases). Per germline, CDR1 SGHDT and CDR2 YYEEEE. Trimming stripped 4 bases from V and 5 bases from J, with 13 bases between. The CDR3 extends over 14 amino acids. The CDR3 sequence: CASSPYLGHNEQFF. CDR3 in DNA: TGTGCCAGCAGCCCTTACCTGGGGCACAATGAGCAGTTCTTC. Full variable domain (remainder filled in from reference TRBV5-6 and TRBJ2-1): DAGVTQSPTHLIKTRGQQVTLRCSPKSGHDTVSWYQQALGQGPQFIFQYYEEEERQRGNFPDRFSGHQFPNYSSELNVNALLLGDSALYLCASSPYLGHNEQFFGPGTRLTVL.

This clonotype turned up a few times. The CDR3 here is CATAGNYGYTF. CDR3 nucleotides: TGTGCCACCGCCGGGAACTATGGCTACACCTTC. The chain uses TRBV24-1 and TRBJ1-2, with unresolved D. In germline, CDR1 is KGHDR, CDR2 SFDVKD. Trimming pared 9 bases from V and 2 bases from J, leaving 6 bases between. The CDR3 loop spans 11 amino acids.

There are a few counts of this clonotype. The CDR3 reads CASSYSQGGEQYF. As DNA, the CDR3 is TGTGCCAGCAGTTACTCGCAGGGGGGAGAGCAGTACTTC. This chain connects TRBV6-5 to TRBJ2-7; the D gene is possibly TRBD1 (7 bases). This CDR3 is built from 13 residues. Trimming cost V 0 bases and J 7 bases, with 10 bases left between them. Germline V gene data show CDR1 as MNHEY and CDR2 as SVGAGI.

This clonotype was recorded at least ten times. The rearrangement uses TRBV7-9 and TRBJ1-5; D unresolved. The CDR3 runs 13 residues. Germline V gives CDR1 SEHNR, CDR2 FQNEAQ (reference sequence). Trimming shortened V by 1 base and J by 2 bases, and 3 bases separated the two germline ends. The CDR3: CASSLDGNQPQHF. CDR3 in DNA: TGTGCCAGCAGCTTAGACGGCAATCAGCCCCAGCATTTT.

V is TRBV28 and J is TRBJ2-4, with D perhaps matching TRBD2 (6 bases). This CDR3 contains 17 residues. Germline loops: CDR1 MDHEN, CDR2 SYDVKM. Trimming stripped 3 bases from V and 2 bases from J, with 17 bases between. As DNA, the CDR3 is TGTGCCAGCAGTTTCTCAGTTGGGGGGATTACCAAAAACATTCAGTACTTC. It encodes CASSFSVGGITKNIQYF.

Ten or more counts support this clonotype. The chain carries TRBV11-3 and TRBJ2-3, with 8 bases aligning to TRBD2. This CDR3 spans 16 amino acids. V lost 4 bases and J lost 1; bases outside the gene matches: 7. Germline CDR1 is SGHNT and CDR2 is YENEEA. The CDR3 bases are TGTGCCAGCAGCTCGAGGACTAGCCGACGCACAGATACGCAGTATTTT. It encodes CASSSRTSRRTDTQYF.

This chain joins TRBV19 and TRBJ2-1; D is undetermined. V was shortened by 3 bases and J by 0 bases, with 9 bases between the two germline ends. This CDR3 contains 15 residues. Germline CDR1 and CDR2: LNHDA and SQIVND (reference sequence). This CDR3 reads CASSIGPSSYNEQFF. The CDR3 bases are TGTGCCAGTAGTATCGGTCCGAGCTCCTACAATGAGCAGTTCTTC.

The chain carries TRBV7-2 and TRBJ2-2; D is uncertain. The CDR3 runs to 13 residues. Germline lookup yields CDR1 SGHTA and CDR2 FQGNSA. Trimming cost V 7 bases and J 1 base, with 7 bases left between them. Here the CDR3 reads CASNDLNTGELFF. The CDR3 DNA is TGTGCCAGCAACGACCTGAACACCGGGGAGCTGTTTTTT. The complete variable domain, with remaining parts taken from reference TRBV7-2 and TRBJ2-2, reads GAGVSQSPSNKVTEKGKDVELRCDPISGHTALYWYRQSLGQGLEFLIYFQGNSAPDKSGLPSDRFSAERTGGSVSTLTIQRTQQEDSAVYLCASNDLNTGELFFGEGSRLTVL.

The chain is built from TRBV12-3 or TRBV12-4 and TRBJ2-1; 11 bases agree with TRBD2. The CDR3 length is 15 residues. The J segment lost 9 bases and the V segment lost 2 bases, leaving 6 bases of the junction unmatched. The CDR3: CASSLLAGGSTEQFF. The CDR3 nucleotides are TGTGCCAGCAGTTTACTAGCGGGAGGTTCAACTGAGCAGTTCTTC.

This clonotype was counted between two and nine times. The V gene is TRBV7-9, the J gene TRBJ2-7; 9 positions agree with TRBD2. The germline CDR1 and CDR2 sequences are SEHNR and FQNEAQ (reference sequence). This CDR3 contains 13 residues. Trimming removed 6 bases from V and 12 bases from J; junction bases left unmatched: 12. The CDR3 DNA follows: TGTGCCAGCAGTCGACTAGCGGATACCCAAATGTACTTC. This sequence encodes CASSRLADTQMYF.

The sample holds a few counts of this clonotype. The chain has TRBV20-1 and TRBJ2-3, with TRBD2 matching 11 bases. Germline lookup yields CDR1 DFQATT and CDR2 SNEGSKA (reference sequence). This CDR3 has 14 residues. The V gene end was trimmed by 5 bases and the J gene end by 6 bases; junction bases not matched to a gene: 7. The CDR3 spells CSAYSGRAFDTQYF. The CDR3 DNA follows: TGCAGTGCTTATAGCGGGAGGGCCTTCGATACGCAGTATTTT.

The chain employs TRBV29-1 and TRBJ1-2, with D perhaps TRBD1 (5 bases). The CDR3 length is 12 residues. The V and J ends lost 3 bases and 9 bases respectively, with 14 bases between them. In germline, CDR1 is SQVTM, CDR2 ANQGSEA. The CDR3 DNA reads TGCAGCGTTGACAGGGATAGGCTTAGCTACACCTTC. Translating gives CSVDRDRLSYTF.

This clonotype was detected a few times. The chain joins TRBV5-1 to TRBJ1-5; 7 nucleotides match TRBD1. V gave up 0 bases and J gave up 6 bases; unmatched junction bases: 6. Per germline, CDR1 SGHRS and CDR2 YFSETQ. The CDR3 spans 15 residues. DNA of the CDR3: TGCGCCAGCAGCTTGGGGGACAGACCAGGTCAGCCCCAGCATTTT. Its translation: CASSLGDRPGQPQHF.

The CDR3 DNA follows: TGCAGCGTAGCGGACAGCAGGACTTACGAGCAGTACTTC. It is translated as CSVADSRTYEQYF. The J gene is TRBJ2-7, the V gene TRBV29-1, with a possible D match to TRBD1 (6 bases). The CDR3 extends over 13 amino acids. The ends were cut back, 6 bases at V and 4 bases at J, with 16 bases in the middle. Per the germline V gene, CDR1 is SQVTM and CDR2 is ANQGSEA.

This clonotype was counted only a few times. The rearrangement links TRBV7-2 to TRBJ1-5; D might be TRBD1 (5 bases). V dropped 4 bases and J dropped 5 bases, with 9 bases sitting between them. CDR1 SGHTA and CDR2 FQGNSA come from the germline V gene. This CDR3 region has 13 residues. CDR3 loop: CASSSRGYQPQHF. CDR3 nucleotide sequence: TGTGCCAGCAGCTCCCGGGGGTATCAGCCCCAGCATTTT.

J is TRBJ2-3 and V is TRBV20-1, with 10 bases that match TRBD2. CDR3 size: 15 residues. V lost 6 bases to trimming and J lost 2 bases; unmatched junction nucleotides: 8. Looked up from germline, CDR1 is DFQATT and CDR2 is SNEGSKA (reference sequence). The CDR3 reads CSAQRGGGVTDTQYF. CDR3 sequence (DNA): TGCAGTGCCCAGCGGGGGGGCGGGGTCACAGATACGCAGTATTTT.

This clonotype appeared a few times. The chain employs TRBV4-3 and TRBJ1-4; 7 bases fit TRBD1. CDR3 length: 15 residues. Trimming removed 4 bases from V and 3 bases from J; junction bases left unmatched: 5. Germline CDR1 LGHNA, CDR2 YSLEER. The CDR3 spells CASSRRDRSNEKLFF. In DNA, the CDR3 is TGCGCCAGCAGCCGCCGGGACAGATCTAATGAAAAACTGTTTTTT.

The chain has TRBV5-1 and TRBJ2-7, with D maybe TRBD1 (6 bases). The ends were cut back, 0 bases at V and 1 base at J, with 11 bases in the middle. The CDR3 runs to 15 residues. Germline-derived CDR1 and CDR2 are SGHRS and YFSETQ. For the CDR3, the DNA is TGCGCCAGCAGCTTGGAACTGGGGGCGTCCTACGAGCAGTACTTC. Its translation is CASSLELGASYEQYF.